This T cell receptor beta chain derives from a study of shared clonotypes between healthy human individuals. Study background: CD4 naive cells filled three plates per donor, CD4 memory three, CD8 naive two and CD8 memory one. Study-level results: When naive CD4 clonotypes were compared across a handful of donors, approximately 5% were shared. The expectation was that sequencing depth would affect clonotype sharing among donors. Sampling covered nothing but blood. Tissue TCR repertoires likely differ from those found in blood.

This clone came up once. What it binds is unknown. Sequencing used immunoSEQ multiplex PCR; TCRdb keeps in-frame clones, though not all of them. The top ten hold under 1.5% of the sample, which has some 2 million clones, about 95% seen once. Terminally differentiated effector memory CD45RA+ cells were excluded by CCR7 positive selection of CD45RO-negative cells. V shed 0 bases, J shed 5 bases, and the junction held 9 bases outside the gene matches. CDR3 length: 17 amino acids. The germline CDR1 and CDR2 sequences are SGDLS and YYNGEE. This TCR was sampled from a man between 18 and 35 years old in good health. The V call is TRBV9, the J call TRBJ2-5, with TRBD2 matching 11 bases. What was sequenced was naive CD8+ T cells sorted from blood. The CDR3 loop is CASSVGTSGSGRETQYF. The CDR3 DNA reads as TGTGCCAGCAGCGTAGGTACTAGCGGGAGTGGCAGGGAGACCCAGTACTTC.